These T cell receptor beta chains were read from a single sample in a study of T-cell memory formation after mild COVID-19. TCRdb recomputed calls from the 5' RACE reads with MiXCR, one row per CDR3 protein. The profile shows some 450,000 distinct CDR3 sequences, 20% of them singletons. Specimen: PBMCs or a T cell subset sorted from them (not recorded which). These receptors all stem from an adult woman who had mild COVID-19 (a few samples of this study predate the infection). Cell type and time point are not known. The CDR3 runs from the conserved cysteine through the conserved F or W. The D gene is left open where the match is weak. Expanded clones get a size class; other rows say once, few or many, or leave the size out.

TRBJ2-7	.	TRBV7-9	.	CASSKLPGPNYEQYF	TGTGCCAGCAGCAAACTACCGGGACCGAATTACGAGCAGTACTTC
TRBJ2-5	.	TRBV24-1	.	CATTSSPPGETQYF	TGTGCCACCACCTCCAGCCCCCCGGGAGAGACCCAGTACTTC
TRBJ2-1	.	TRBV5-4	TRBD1	CASSFRTGSGEQFF	TGTGCCAGCAGCTTCCGGACAGGGAGTGGGGAGCAGTTCTTC
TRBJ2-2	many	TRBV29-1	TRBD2	CSVESGGANTGELFF	TGCAGCGTTGAATCGGGGGGAGCGAACACCGGGGAGCTGTTTTTT
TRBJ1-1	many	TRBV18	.	CASSRDRDTEAFF	TGTGCCAGCTCGCGTGACAGAGACACTGAAGCTTTCTTT
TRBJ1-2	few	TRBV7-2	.	CASSLSPGTKKANYGYTF	TGTGCCAGCAGCTTAAGCCCCGGGACAAAGAAGGCTAACTATGGCTACACCTTC
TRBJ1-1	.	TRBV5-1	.	CASSLMWGDTEAFF	TGCGCCAGCAGCTTGATGTGGGGGGACACTGAAGCTTTCTTT
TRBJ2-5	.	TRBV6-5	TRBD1	CASKIGTGGQETQYF	TGTGCCAGCAAAATTGGGACAGGGGGCCAAGAGACCCAGTACTTC
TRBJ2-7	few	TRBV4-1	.	CASSQAAFRAGDEQYF	TGCGCCAGCAGCCAAGCCGCCTTCCGGGCAGGGGACGAGCAGTACTTC
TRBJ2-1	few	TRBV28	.	CASSLPRRGVISNEQFF	TGTGCCAGCAGTTTACCCAGAAGGGGTGTTATTAGCAATGAGCAGTTCTTC
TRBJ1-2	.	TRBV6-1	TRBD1	CASSPRDRGLDGYTF	TGTGCCAGCAGTCCGCGGGACAGGGGGCTTGATGGCTACACCTTC